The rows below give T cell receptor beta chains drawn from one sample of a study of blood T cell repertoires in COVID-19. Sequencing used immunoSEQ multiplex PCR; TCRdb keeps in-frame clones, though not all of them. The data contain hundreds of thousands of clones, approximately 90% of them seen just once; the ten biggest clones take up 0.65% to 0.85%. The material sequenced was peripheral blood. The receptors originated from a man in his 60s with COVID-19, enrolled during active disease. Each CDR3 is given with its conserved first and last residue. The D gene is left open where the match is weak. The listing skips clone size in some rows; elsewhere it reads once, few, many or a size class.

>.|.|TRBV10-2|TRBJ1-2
CASGLRENGYTF
TGCGCCAGTGGACTCCGGGAGAATGGCTACACCTTC
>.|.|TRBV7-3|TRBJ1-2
CASSSTTAQGGYTF
TGTGCCAGCAGCTCGACGACAGCCCAGGGGGGCTACACCTTC
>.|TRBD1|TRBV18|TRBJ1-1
CASSPPGTGNTEAFF
TGTGCCAGCTCACCCCCCGGGACAGGGAACACTGAAGCTTTCTTT
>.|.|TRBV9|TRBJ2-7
CASSVAAGSYEQYF
TGTGCCAGCAGCGTAGCCGCAGGTTCCTACGAGCAGTACTTC
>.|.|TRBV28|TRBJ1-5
CASSLYPAVRNQPQHF
TGTGCCAGCAGTCTATACCCCGCAGTCCGCAATCAGCCCCAGCATTTT
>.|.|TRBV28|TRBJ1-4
CASSRREGSTNEKLFF
TGTGCCAGCAGTCGAAGGGAGGGATCAACTAATGAAAAACTGTTTTTT
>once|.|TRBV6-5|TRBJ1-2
CASSYRVDNYGYTF
TGTGCCAGCAGTTACCGGGTAGATAACTATGGCTACACCTTC
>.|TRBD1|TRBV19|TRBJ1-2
CASSTTGTGNYGYTF
TGTGCCAGTAGTACGACCGGGACAGGTAACTATGGCTACACCTTC
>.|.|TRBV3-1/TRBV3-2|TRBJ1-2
CASSQDLGGSGYTF
TGTGCCAGCAGCCAAGATTTAGGGGGTAGTGGCTACACCTTC
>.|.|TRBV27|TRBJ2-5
CASSLGVARGQETQYF
TGTGCCAGCAGTTTAGGCGTAGCCCGGGGCCAAGAGACCCAGTACTTC
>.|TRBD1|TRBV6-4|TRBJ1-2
CASSATGTGTGYTF
TGTGCCAGCAGTGCCACCGGGACAGGGACTGGCTACACCTTC
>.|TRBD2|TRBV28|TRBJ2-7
CASAGGALYEQYF
TGTGCCAGCGCGGGGGGGGCACTCTACGAGCAGTACTTC
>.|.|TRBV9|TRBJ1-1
CASSVAQTVTEAFF
TGTGCCAGCAGCGTAGCCCAGACAGTGACTGAAGCTTTCTTT
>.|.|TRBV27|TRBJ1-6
CASSLQGRVASPLHF
TGTGCCAGCAGTTTACAGGGCAGGGTAGCCTCACCCCTCCACTTT
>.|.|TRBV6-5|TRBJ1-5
CASSYTGQGQPQHF
TGTGCCAGCAGTTACACGGGCCAGGGACAGCCCCAGCATTTT
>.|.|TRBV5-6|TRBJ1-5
CASSLGRGRNQPQHF
TGTGCCAGCAGCTTGGGAAGGGGCCGCAATCAGCCCCAGCATTTT
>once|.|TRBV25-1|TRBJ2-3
CASTNTPLDTQYF
TGTGCCAGCACCAATACACCTCTGGATACGCAGTATTTT
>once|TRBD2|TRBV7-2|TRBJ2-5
CASSSRPTSGWETQYF
TGTGCCAGCAGCTCCCGTCCGACTAGCGGCTGGGAGACCCAGTACTTC